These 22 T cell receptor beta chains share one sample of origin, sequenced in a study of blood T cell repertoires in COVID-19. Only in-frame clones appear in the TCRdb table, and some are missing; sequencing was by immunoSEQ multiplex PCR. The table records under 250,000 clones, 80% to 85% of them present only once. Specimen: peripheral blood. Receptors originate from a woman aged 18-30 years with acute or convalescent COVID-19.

The CDR3 here is CASSERLAGAPETQYF. The CDR3 DNA reads TGTGCCAGCAGTGAACGGCTAGCGGGAGCACCCGAGACCCAGTACTTC. The chain is built from TRBV6-1 and TRBJ2-5; 10 positions agree with TRBD2. CDR3 size: 16 residues. V lost 2 bases and J lost 5; bases outside the gene matches: 8. Germline loops: CDR1 MNHNS, CDR2 SASEGT.

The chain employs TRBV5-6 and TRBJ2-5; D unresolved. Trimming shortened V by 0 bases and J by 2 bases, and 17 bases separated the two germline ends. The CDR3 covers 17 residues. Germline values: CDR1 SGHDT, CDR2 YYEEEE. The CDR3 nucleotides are TGTGCCAGCAGCTTGGGTTTCAAGATGTCAGGTCAAGAGACCCAGTACTTC. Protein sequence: CASSLGFKMSGQETQYF. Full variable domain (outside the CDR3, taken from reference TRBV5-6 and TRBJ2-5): DAGVTQSPTHLIKTRGQQVTLRCSPKSGHDTVSWYQQALGQGPQFIFQYYEEEERQRGNFPDRFSGHQFPNYSSELNVNALLLGDSALYLCASSLGFKMSGQETQYFGPGTRLLVL.

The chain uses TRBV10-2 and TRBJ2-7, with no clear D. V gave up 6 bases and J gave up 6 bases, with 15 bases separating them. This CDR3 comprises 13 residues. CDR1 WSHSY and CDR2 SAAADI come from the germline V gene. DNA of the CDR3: TGCGCCAGCAGAACTTTTTACCCGCTCGAGCAGTACTTC. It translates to CASRTFYPLEQYF.

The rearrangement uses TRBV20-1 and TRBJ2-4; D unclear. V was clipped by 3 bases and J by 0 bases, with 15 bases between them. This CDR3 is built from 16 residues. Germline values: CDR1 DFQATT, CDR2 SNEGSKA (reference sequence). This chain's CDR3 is CSASLFIHLAKNIQYF. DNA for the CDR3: TGCAGTGCTAGTTTATTTATCCACTTAGCCAAAAACATTCAGTACTTC.

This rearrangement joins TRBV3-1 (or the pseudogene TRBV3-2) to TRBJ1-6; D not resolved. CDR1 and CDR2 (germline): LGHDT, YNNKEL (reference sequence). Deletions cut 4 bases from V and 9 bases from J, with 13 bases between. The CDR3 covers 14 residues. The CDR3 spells CASSRGGRVSPLHF. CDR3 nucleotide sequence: TGTGCCAGCAGCCGGGGAGGAAGGGTTTCACCCCTCCACTTT.

CDR3 amino acids: CSVAAANRLNIQYF. The CDR3 nucleotides read TGCAGCGTTGCCGCGGCCAACCGTTTAAACATTCAGTACTTC. The chain recombines TRBV29-1 with TRBJ2-4; D call uncertain. The germline CDR1 and CDR2 sequences are SQVTM and ANQGSEA. Trimming took off 4 bases at V and 6 bases at J, with 16 bases between the two ends. The CDR3 has 14 residues.

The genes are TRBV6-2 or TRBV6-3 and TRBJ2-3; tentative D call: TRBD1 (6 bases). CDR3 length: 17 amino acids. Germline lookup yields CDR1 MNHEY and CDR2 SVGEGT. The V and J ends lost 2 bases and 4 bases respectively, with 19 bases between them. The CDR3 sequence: CASSYNPLGQFPDTQYF. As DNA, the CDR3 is TGTGCCAGCAGTTACAACCCCCTAGGACAGTTTCCAGATACGCAGTATTTT.

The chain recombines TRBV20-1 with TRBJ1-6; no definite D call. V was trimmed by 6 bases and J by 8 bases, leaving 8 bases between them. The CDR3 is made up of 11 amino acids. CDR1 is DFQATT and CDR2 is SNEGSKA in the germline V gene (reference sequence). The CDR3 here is CSALFDSPLHF. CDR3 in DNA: TGCAGTGCCCTTTTCGATTCACCCCTCCACTTT.

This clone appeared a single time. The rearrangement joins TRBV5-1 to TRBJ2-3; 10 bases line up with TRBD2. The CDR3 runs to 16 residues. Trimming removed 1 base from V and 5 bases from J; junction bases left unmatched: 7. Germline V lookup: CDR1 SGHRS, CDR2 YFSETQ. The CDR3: CASSLLSSGSGDTQYF. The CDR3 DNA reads TGCGCCAGCAGCTTGTTGTCTAGCGGGAGTGGAGATACGCAGTATTTT.

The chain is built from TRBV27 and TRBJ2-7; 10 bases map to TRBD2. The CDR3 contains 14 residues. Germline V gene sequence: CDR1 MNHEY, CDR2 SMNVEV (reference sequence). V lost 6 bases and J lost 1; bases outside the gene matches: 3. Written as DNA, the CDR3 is TGTGCCAGCAGGGCAGCGGGAGGGTCCTACGAGCAGTACTTC. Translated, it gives CASRAAGGSYEQYF.

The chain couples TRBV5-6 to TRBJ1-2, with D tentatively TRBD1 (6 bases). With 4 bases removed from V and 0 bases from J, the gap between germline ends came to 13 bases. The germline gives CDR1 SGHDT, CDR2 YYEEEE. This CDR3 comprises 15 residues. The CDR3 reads CASSRTTGPNYGYTF. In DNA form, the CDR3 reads TGTGCCAGCAGCCGGACGACAGGTCCTAACTATGGCTACACCTTC.

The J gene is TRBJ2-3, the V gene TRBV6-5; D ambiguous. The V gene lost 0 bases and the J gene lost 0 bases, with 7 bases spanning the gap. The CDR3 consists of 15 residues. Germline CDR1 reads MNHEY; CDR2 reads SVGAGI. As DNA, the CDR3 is TGTGCCAGCAGTTACTCGGGCAGAAGCACAGATACGCAGTATTTT. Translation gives CASSYSGRSTDTQYF.

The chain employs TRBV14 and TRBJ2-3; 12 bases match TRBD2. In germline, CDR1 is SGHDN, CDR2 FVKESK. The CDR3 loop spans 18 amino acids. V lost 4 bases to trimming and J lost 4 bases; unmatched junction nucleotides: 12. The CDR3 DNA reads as TGTGCCAGCAGCCGAGTGGGCAGACGGACTAGCGGGGCAGATACGCAGTATTTT. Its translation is CASSRVGRRTSGADTQYF.

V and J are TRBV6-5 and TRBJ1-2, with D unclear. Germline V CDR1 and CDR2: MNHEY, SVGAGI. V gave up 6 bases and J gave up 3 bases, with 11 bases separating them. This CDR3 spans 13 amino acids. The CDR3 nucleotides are TGTGCCAGCAGCCTACTCTTAGACTATGGCTACACCTTC. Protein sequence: CASSLLLDYGYTF.

The CDR3 coding sequence is TGTGCCAGCACTAAAGACTTAACACCGGGACAGGGAAGGTATGGCTACACCTTC. It translates to CASTKDLTPGQGRYGYTF. The chain recombines TRBV28 with TRBJ1-2; TRBD1 matches at 9 bases. V was clipped by 7 bases and J by 5 bases; unmatched bases: 20. The CDR3 length is 18 residues. In germline, CDR1 is MDHEN, CDR2 SYDVKM.

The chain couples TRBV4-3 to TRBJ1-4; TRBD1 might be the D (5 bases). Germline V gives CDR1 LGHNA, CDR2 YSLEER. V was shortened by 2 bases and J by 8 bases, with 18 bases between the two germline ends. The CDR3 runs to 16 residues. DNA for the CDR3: TGCGCCAGCAGCCAACAACGACACTCGGGGGGGGAAAAACTGTTTTTT. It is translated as CASSQQRHSGGEKLFF.

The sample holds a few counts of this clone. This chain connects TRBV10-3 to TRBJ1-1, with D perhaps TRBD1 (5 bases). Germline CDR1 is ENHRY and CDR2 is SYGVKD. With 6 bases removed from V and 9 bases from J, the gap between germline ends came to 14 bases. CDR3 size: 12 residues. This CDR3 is CAIRGEGVKAFF. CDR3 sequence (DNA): TGTGCCATCAGGGGGGAGGGAGTTAAAGCTTTCTTT.

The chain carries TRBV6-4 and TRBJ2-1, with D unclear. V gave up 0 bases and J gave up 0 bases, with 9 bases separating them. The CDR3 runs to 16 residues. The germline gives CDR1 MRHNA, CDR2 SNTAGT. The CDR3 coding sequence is TGTGCCAGCAGTGACTCGGAGCGCAGCTCCTACAATGAGCAGTTCTTC. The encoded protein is CASSDSERSSYNEQFF.

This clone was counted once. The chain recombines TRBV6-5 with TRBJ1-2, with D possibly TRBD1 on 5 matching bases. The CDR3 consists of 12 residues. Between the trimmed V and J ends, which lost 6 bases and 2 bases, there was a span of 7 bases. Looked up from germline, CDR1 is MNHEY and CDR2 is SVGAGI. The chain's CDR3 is CASSSGNYGYTF. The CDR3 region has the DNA TGTGCCAGCAGCTCAGGGAACTATGGCTACACCTTC.

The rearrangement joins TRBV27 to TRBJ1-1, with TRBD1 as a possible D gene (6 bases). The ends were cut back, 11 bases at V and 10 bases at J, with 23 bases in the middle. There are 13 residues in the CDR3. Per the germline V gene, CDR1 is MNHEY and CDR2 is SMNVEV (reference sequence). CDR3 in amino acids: CASRTGNRGVAFF. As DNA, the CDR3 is TGTGCCTCTCGAACAGGGAACCGTGGGGTAGCTTTCTTT.

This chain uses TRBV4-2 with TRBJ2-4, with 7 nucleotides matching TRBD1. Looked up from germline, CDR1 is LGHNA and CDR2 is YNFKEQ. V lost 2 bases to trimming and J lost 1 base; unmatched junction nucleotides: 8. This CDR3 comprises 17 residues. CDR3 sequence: CASSQTTGESAKNIQYF. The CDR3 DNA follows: TGTGCCAGCAGCCAAACTACAGGGGAATCGGCCAAAAACATTCAGTACTTC.

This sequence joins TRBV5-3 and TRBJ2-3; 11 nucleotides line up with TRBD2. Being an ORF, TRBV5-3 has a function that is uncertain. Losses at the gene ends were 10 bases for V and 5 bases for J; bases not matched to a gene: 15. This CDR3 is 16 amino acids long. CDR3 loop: CASSAPTSGGRDTQYF. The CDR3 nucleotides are TGTGCCTCCTCAGCCCCAACTAGCGGGGGCCGAGATACGCAGTATTTT.